This T cell receptor (beta chain) was captured by sequencing in a study of preoperative IRX-2 immunotherapy in early breast cancer. Profiling relied on immunoSEQ multiplex PCR, and the TCRdb table lists in-frame clones only, not all of them. The sample carries tens of thousands of clones, about 90% recorded once. This CDR3 comprises 14 residues. V gave up 5 bases and J gave up 4 bases; unmatched junction bases: 5. Germline V gene sequence: CDR1 SGHRS, CDR2 YFSETQ. The treatment here: preoperative locoregional IRX-2 cytokine immunotherapy. Samples came from a phase Ib trial of preoperative locoregional IRX-2 cytokine immunotherapy.

The source was tumor tissue, collected after IRX-2 immunotherapy. This sequence joins TRBV5-1 and TRBJ2-2, with 7 nucleotides matching TRBD1. This clonotype was obtained from a human donor with breast cancer. The CDR3 reads CASRQGVGTGELFF. The DNA for the CDR3 is TGCGCCAGCAGGCAGGGGGTTGGCACCGGGGAGCTGTTTTTT.